The T cell receptor beta chain described here comes from a study of T cell repertoires in cytomegalovirus infection. Study-wide background: The authors relied on CMV epitopes, both recently identified HLA-C-restricted and well-studied HLA-B-restricted. Matching HLA type, along with CMV infection, was indicated by public TCR beta signatures. General study findings and limits: Using cumulative public TCR beta family frequency, the authors identified those who carried CMV together with the relevant HLA. Across the ex vivo response, the dominant clonotypes were HLA-C-restricted CMV-specific TCR beta clonotypes.

TCRdb reprocessed the reads via MiXCR and lists one record per CDR3 protein. The sample yields approximately 110,000 distinct CDR3 sequences, 30% to 40% seen once. V gave up 4 bases and J gave up 1 base, with 11 bases separating them. Per the germline V gene, CDR1 is LGHNA and CDR2 is YNFKEQ. The CDR3 loop spans 15 amino acids. Concerning this clonotype itself: Its specificity is unknown.

The specimen comprised CD8+ T cells from cultured PBMCs, sampled from culture after CMV antigen stimulation. V usage is TRBV4-2 and J usage is TRBJ1-5; tentatively, D is TRBD1 (6 bases). The TCR was taken from a human donor in good health (CMV status not recorded). Some clones in this sample may be carry-over from other donors' samples. The DNA for the CDR3 is TGTGCCAGCAGCCCCCGGGACACAAGCAATCAGCCCCAGCATTTT. Its protein is CASSPRDTSNQPQHF.